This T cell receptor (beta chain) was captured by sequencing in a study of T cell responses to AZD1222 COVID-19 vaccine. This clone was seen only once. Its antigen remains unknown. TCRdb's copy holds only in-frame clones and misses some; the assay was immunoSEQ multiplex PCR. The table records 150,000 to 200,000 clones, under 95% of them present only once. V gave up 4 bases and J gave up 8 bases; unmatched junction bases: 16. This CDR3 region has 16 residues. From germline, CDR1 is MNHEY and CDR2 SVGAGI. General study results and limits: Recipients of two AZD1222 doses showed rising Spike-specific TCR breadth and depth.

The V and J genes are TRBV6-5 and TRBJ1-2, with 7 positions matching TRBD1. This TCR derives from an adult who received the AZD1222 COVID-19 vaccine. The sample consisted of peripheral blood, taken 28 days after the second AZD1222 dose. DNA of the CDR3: TGTGCCAGCAGTTCCCACACCGCCGACAGGGAGAAGGGCTACACCTTC. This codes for CASSSHTADREKGYTF.